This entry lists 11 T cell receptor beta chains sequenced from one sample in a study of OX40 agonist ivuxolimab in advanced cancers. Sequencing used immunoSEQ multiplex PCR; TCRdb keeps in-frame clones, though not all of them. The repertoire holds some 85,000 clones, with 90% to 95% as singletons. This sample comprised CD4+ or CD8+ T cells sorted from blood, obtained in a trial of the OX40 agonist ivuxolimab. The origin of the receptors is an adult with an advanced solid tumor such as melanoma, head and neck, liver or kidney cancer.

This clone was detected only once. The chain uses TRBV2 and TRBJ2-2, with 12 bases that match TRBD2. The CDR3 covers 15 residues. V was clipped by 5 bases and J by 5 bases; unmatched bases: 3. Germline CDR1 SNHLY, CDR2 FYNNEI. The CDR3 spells CASSRTSGITGELFF. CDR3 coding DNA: TGTGCCAGCAGTCGGACTAGCGGGATAACCGGGGAGCTGTTTTTT.

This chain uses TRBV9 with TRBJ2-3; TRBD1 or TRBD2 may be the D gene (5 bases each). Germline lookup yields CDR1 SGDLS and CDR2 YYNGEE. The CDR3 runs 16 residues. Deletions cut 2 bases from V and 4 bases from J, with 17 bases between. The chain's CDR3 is CASSVEAGTPADTQYF. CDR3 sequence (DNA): TGTGCCAGCAGCGTCGAGGCCGGGACCCCGGCAGATACGCAGTATTTT.

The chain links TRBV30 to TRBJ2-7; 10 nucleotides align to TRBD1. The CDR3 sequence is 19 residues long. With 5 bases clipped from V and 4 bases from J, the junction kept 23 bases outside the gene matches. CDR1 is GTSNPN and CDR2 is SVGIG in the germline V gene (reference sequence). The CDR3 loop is CAWAKPGQGLGGTSYEQYF. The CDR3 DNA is TGTGCCTGGGCCAAACCGGGACAGGGGTTGGGCGGGACTTCGTACGAGCAGTACTTC.

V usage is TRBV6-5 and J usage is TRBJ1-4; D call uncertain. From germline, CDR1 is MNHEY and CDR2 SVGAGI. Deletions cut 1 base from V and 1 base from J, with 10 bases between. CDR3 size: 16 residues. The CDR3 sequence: CASSYLPMRTNEKLFF. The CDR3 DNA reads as TGTGCCAGCAGTTACTTACCGATGCGAACTAATGAAAAACTGTTTTTT.

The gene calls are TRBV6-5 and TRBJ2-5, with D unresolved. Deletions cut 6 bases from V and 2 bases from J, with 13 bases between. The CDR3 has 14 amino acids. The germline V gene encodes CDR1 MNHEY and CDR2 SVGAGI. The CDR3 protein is CASSRRSFQETQYF. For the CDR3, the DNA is TGTGCCAGCAGCCGCCGGTCCTTTCAAGAGACCCAGTACTTC.

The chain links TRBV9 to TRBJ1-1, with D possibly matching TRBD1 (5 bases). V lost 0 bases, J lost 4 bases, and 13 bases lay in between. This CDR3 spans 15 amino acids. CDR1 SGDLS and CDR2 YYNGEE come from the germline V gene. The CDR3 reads CASSVGRGRATEAFF. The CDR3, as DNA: TGTGCCAGCAGCGTAGGTCGAGGCAGGGCCACTGAAGCTTTCTTT. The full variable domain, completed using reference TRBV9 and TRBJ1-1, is DSGVTQTPKHLITATGQRVTLRCSPRSGDLSVYWYQQSLDQGLQFLIQYYNGEERAKGNILERFSAQQFPDLHSELNLSSLELGDSALYFCASSVGRGRATEAFFGQGTRLTVV.

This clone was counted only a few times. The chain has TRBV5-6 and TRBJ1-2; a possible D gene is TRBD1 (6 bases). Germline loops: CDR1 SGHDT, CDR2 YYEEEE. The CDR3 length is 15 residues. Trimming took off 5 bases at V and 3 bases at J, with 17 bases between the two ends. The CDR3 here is CASSKKGGLYYGYTF. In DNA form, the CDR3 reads TGTGCCAGCAGTAAAAAGGGGGGGCTTTACTATGGCTACACCTTC.

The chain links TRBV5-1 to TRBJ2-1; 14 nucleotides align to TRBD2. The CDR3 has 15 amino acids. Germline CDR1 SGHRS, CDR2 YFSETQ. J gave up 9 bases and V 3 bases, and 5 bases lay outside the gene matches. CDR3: CASSSGLAGEGEQFF. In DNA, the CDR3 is TGCGCCAGCAGCTCGGGACTAGCGGGAGAGGGTGAGCAGTTCTTC.

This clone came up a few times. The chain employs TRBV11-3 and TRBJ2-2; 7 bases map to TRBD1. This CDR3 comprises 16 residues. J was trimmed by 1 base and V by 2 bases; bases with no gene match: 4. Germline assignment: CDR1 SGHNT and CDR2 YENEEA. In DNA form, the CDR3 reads TGTGCCAGCAGCTTACAACCAGGGGGGAACACCGGGGAGCTGTTTTTT. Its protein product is CASSLQPGGNTGELFF.

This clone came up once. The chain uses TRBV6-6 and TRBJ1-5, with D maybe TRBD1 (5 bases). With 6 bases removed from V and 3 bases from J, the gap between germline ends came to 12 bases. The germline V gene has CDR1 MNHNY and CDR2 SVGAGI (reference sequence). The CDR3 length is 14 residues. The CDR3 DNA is TGTGCCAGCAGACACCGGGACCTCAATCAGCCCCAGCATTTT. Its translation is CASRHRDLNQPQHF.

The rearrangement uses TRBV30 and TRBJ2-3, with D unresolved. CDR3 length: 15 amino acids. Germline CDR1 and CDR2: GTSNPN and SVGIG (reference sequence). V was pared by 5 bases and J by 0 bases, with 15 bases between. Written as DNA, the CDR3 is TGTGCCTGGTCCTGGAGATACCCTAGCACAGATACGCAGTATTTT. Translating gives CAWSWRYPSTDTQYF.